These 21 T cell receptor beta chains came from one sample sequenced in a study of cytomegalovirus exposure and HLA in healthy donors. PCR primers comprised 60 Vbeta and 13 Jbeta primers. Libraries were prepared by immunoSEQ multiplex PCR; TCRdb keeps only in-frame clonotypes and omits some of them. The repertoire holds approximately 150,000 clones, with more than 80% as singletons. The specimen was PBMCs. These receptors all come from a woman in her twenties or thirties in good health and CMV-seropositive.

The chain joins TRBV5-1 to TRBJ2-7, with TRBD1 matching 7 bases. In germline, CDR1 is SGHRS, CDR2 YFSETQ. CDR3 length equals 14 residues. V gave up 5 bases and J gave up 5 bases; unmatched junction bases: 10. The CDR3 loop is CASSPDRARNEQYF. The CDR3 DNA reads as TGCGCCAGCAGTCCCGACAGGGCCCGAAACGAGCAGTACTTC.

The chain couples TRBV7-3 to TRBJ2-2, with D possibly TRBD1 on 5 matching bases. Germline values: CDR1 SGHTA, CDR2 FQGTGA. The germline V and J ends were trimmed by 1 base and 1 base, with 10 bases remaining between them. This CDR3 is built from 16 residues. CDR3: CASSLKRTQNTGELFF. DNA for the CDR3: TGTGCCAGCAGCTTAAAAAGGACACAGAACACCGGGGAGCTGTTTTTT.

This rearrangement joins TRBV7-2 to TRBJ1-1, with TRBD1 matching 8 bases. Germline V gives CDR1 SGHTA, CDR2 FQGNSA. With 5 bases clipped from V and 1 base from J, the junction kept 18 bases outside the gene matches. This CDR3 spans 19 amino acids. This CDR3 is CASSNVVGTGRERNTEAFF. CDR3 DNA: TGTGCCAGCAGCAACGTGGTCGGGACAGGCAGGGAGAGGAACACTGAAGCTTTCTTT.

The chain employs TRBV7-9 and TRBJ2-1; TRBD1 matches 9 bases. This CDR3 comprises 15 residues. Germline values: CDR1 SEHNR, CDR2 FQNEAQ (reference sequence). Losses at the gene ends were 3 bases for V and 4 bases for J; bases not matched to a gene: 4. CDR3 coding DNA: TGTGCCAGCAGCTTTGTCGGACAGGGGTACAATGAGCAGTTCTTC. Protein sequence: CASSFVGQGYNEQFF.

With respect to this clone: Other DNA sequences of this sample code for an identical CDR3. For the CDR3, the DNA is TGTGCCAGCAGCCCAGGTACAAACTATGGCTACACCTTC. Translating gives CASSPGTNYGYTF. J is TRBJ1-2 and V is TRBV5-5; D is unclear. Trimming stripped 4 bases from V and 2 bases from J, with 9 bases between. CDR1 and CDR2 (germline): SGHKS, YYEKEE (reference sequence). This CDR3 has 13 amino acids. The entire variable domain, with the rest obtained from reference TRBV5-5 and TRBJ1-2, is as follows: DAGVTQSPTHLIKTRGQQVTLRCSPISGHKSVSWYQQVLGQGPQFIFQYYEKEERGRGNFPDRFSARQFPNYSSELNVNALLLGDSALYLCASSPGTNYGYTFGSGTRLTVV.

This chain links TRBV7-2 with TRBJ2-2; 8 nucleotides align to TRBD2. Germline assignment: CDR1 SGHTA and CDR2 FQGNSA. V shed 5 bases and J 5 bases; nucleotides not matched to a gene: 4. The CDR3 sequence is 14 residues long. The chain's CDR3 is CASSQIAGTGELFF. The CDR3, as DNA: TGTGCCAGCAGCCAAATAGCGGGGACCGGGGAGCTGTTTTTT.

Here the CDR3 reads CASTRKYSGNTIYF. In DNA form, the CDR3 reads TGTGCCAGTACCAGGAAATACTCTGGAAACACCATATATTTT. This chain links TRBV19 with TRBJ1-3, with D uncertain. This CDR3 has 14 residues. V lost 7 bases and J 0 bases, leaving 10 bases between the germline ends. CDR1 LNHDA and CDR2 SQIVND come from the germline V gene (reference sequence). Supplemented by reference TRBV19 and TRBJ1-3, the full variable domain reads DGGITQSPKYLFRKEGQNVTLSCEQNLNHDAMYWYRQDPGQGLRLIYYSQIVNDFQKGDIAEGYSVSREKKESFPLTVTSAQKNPTAFYLCASTRKYSGNTIYFGEGSWLTVV.

The table lists this clone with a count of one. This chain uses TRBV5-1 with TRBJ1-2, with 8 bases fitting TRBD1. The CDR3 runs to 15 residues. V dropped 3 bases and J dropped 4; count of bases not matched to a gene: 8. The germline CDR1 and CDR2 sequences are SGHRS and YFSETQ. The CDR3 DNA reads TGCGCCAGCAGCTCGGACAGGGTGAATTCCTATGGCTACACCTTC. Translation gives CASSSDRVNSYGYTF.

The chain uses TRBV10-3 and TRBJ1-2, with D possibly being TRBD1 (5 bases). CDR1 ENHRY and CDR2 SYGVKD come from the germline V gene. This CDR3 has 13 amino acids. Trimming took off 5 bases at V and 3 bases at J, with 10 bases between the two ends. The CDR3 region is CAISPGGDYGYTF. As DNA, the CDR3 is TGTGCCATCAGTCCCGGGGGGGACTATGGCTACACCTTC.

This clone has just one count. The CDR3 sequence is CASSRGTVQETQYF. The CDR3 bases are TGTGCCAGCAGCCGCGGGACGGTCCAAGAGACCCAGTACTTC. This chain links TRBV7-6 with TRBJ2-5, with D tentatively TRBD2 (6 bases). Germline CDR1 SGHVS, CDR2 FNYEAQ. Trimming shortened V by 5 bases and J by 1 base, and 11 bases separated the two germline ends. This CDR3 has 14 residues.

The gene calls are TRBV2 and TRBJ1-2; tentatively, D is TRBD1 (6 bases). The CDR3 sequence is 12 residues long. Trimming took off 6 bases at V and 4 bases at J, with 9 bases between the two ends. Germline V gives CDR1 SNHLY, CDR2 FYNNEI. Here the CDR3 DNA reads TGTGCCAGCAGCGAGGACAGCTATGGCTACACCTTC. Residues: CASSEDSYGYTF.

The chain has TRBV27 and TRBJ2-3; D perhaps matches TRBD1 (5 bases). V shed 5 bases and J shed 4 bases, with 13 bases lying between them. Germline V lookup: CDR1 MNHEY, CDR2 SMNVEV (reference sequence). This CDR3 spans 14 amino acids. CDR3: CASSLQGLADTQYF. The CDR3 DNA sequence: TGTGCCAGCAGTCTGCAGGGTCTCGCAGATACGCAGTATTTT.

This rearrangement joins TRBV7-8 to TRBJ2-7; TRBD2 is a possible D gene (6 bases). V gave up 6 bases and J gave up 1 base, with 19 bases separating them. Germline V gives CDR1 SGHVS, CDR2 FQNEAQ. The CDR3 runs to 16 residues. The CDR3 loop reads CASSSDREMRSYEQYF. The CDR3 bases are TGTGCCAGCAGTTCTGACCGGGAGATGAGGTCCTACGAGCAGTACTTC.

The genes are TRBV18 and TRBJ1-1, with D unresolved. The CDR3 is 13 amino acids. Germline CDR1 KGHSH, CDR2 LQKENI. V was clipped by 1 base and J by 2 bases, with 5 bases between them. The CDR3 nucleotides read TGTGCCAGCTCACCACTCTTTAACACTGAAGCTTTCTTT. Residues: CASSPLFNTEAFF.

This sequence joins TRBV19 and TRBJ2-2; possibly TRBD2 for D (5 bases). Looked up from germline, CDR1 is LNHDA and CDR2 is SQIVND (reference sequence). Trimming removed 5 bases at V and 1 base at J, with 8 bases between. The CDR3 runs 14 residues. As DNA, the CDR3 is TGTGCCAGTAGTGGAGGTTGGAACACCGGGGAGCTGTTTTTT. It codes for CASSGGWNTGELFF. The complete variable domain, with remaining parts taken from reference TRBV19 and TRBJ2-2, reads DGGITQSPKYLFRKEGQNVTLSCEQNLNHDAMYWYRQDPGQGLRLIYYSQIVNDFQKGDIAEGYSVSREKKESFPLTVTSAQKNPTAFYLCASSGGWNTGELFFGEGSRLTVL.

The gene calls are TRBV5-6 and TRBJ1-1; TRBD1 might be the D (5 bases). CDR3 size: 11 residues. Germline-derived CDR1 and CDR2 are SGHDT and YYEEEE. Trimming stripped 1 base from V and 8 bases from J, with 6 bases between. The CDR3 coding sequence is TGTGCCAGCAGCTTGTACAGGGAAGCTTTCTTT. Protein: CASSLYREAFF.

The chain carries TRBV7-6 and TRBJ1-1, with D unclear. The V end was cut by 2 bases, the J end by 1 base, with 8 bases between. CDR1 is SGHVS and CDR2 is FNYEAQ in the germline V gene. The CDR3 consists of 14 residues. The CDR3 sequence is CASSLLAGNTEAFF. CDR3 nucleotides: TGTGCCAGCAGCTTATTGGCGGGGAACACTGAAGCTTTCTTT.

The chain carries TRBV6-1 and TRBJ1-6; D remains ambiguous. V was shortened by 4 bases and J by 0 bases, with 4 bases between the two germline ends. The CDR3 is 14 residues long. Per the germline V gene, CDR1 is MNHNS and CDR2 is SASEGT. This CDR3 is CASSGRSYNSPLHF. As DNA, the CDR3 is TGTGCCAGCAGTGGTCGCTCCTATAATTCACCCCTCCACTTT.

This sequence joins TRBV10-3 and TRBJ2-7; tentatively, D is TRBD1 (6 bases). This CDR3 is 14 amino acids long. V was clipped by 5 bases and J by 6 bases, with 17 bases between them. Germline loops: CDR1 ENHRY, CDR2 SYGVKD. CDR3 residues: CAISILQGNGEQYF. The CDR3 DNA follows: TGTGCCATCAGTATCCTCCAGGGGAATGGCGAGCAGTACTTC.

The genes are TRBV28 and TRBJ2-7; 7 bases match TRBD2. V trimming: 2 bases; J trimming: 3 bases; junction bases outside the gene matches: 13. The CDR3 covers 17 residues. Per germline, CDR1 MDHEN and CDR2 SYDVKM. This CDR3 is CASSLGVGGGSNYEQYF. For the CDR3, the DNA is TGTGCCAGCAGTTTAGGGGTTGGCGGGGGTTCTAACTACGAGCAGTACTTC. Looking up the rest from reference TRBV28 and TRBJ2-7 gives the full variable domain: DVKVTQSSRYLVKRTGEKVFLECVQDMDHENMFWYRQDPGLGLRLIYFSYDVKMKEKGDIPEGYSVSREKKERFSLILESASTNQTSMYLCASSLGVGGGSNYEQYFGPGTRLTVT.

J is TRBJ1-2 and V is TRBV7-9, with a possible D match to TRBD1 (6 bases). Germline CDR1 and CDR2: SEHNR and FQNEAQ (reference sequence). This CDR3 is built from 13 residues. V was cut by 8 bases and J by 2 bases, with 12 bases left in between. The CDR3 spells CASQGRPNYGYTF. The DNA for the CDR3 is TGTGCCAGCCAGGGGCGCCCCAACTATGGCTACACCTTC.